These T cell receptor beta chains were read from a single sample in a study of shared clonotypes between healthy human individuals. TCRdb keeps only in-frame clones here, not all; method: immunoSEQ multiplex PCR. The profile shows about 2 million clones, less than 95% of them singletons. Specimen: naive CD8+ T cells sorted from blood. These receptor sequences come from a young man in good health. The CDR3 runs from the conserved cysteine through the conserved F or W. A D gene is named only where the DNA matches it firmly. Only part of the rows carry a size: once, few, many, or a class if the clone is expanded.

11 | . | TRBJ2-2 | . | TRBV6-1 | TGTGCCAGCATAAAGGCCGGGGAGCTGTTTTTT | CASIKAGELFF
17 | . | TRBJ2-7 | TRBD2 | TRBV5-4 | TGTGCCAGCAGCATCGGAAATAGCGGGGGACCCGGCTACGAGCAGTACTTC | CASSIGNSGGPGYEQYF
15 | . | TRBJ2-7 | TRBD1 | TRBV4-1 | TGCGCCAGCAGTTCCGGGACAGGGAGCTCCTACGAGCAGTACTTC | CASSSGTGSSYEQYF
18 | . | TRBJ2-2 | . | TRBV4-3 | TGCGCCAGCAGCCAAGATCAGGAGGGGTACGCGAACACCGGGGAGCTGTTTTTT | CASSQDQEGYANTGELFF
14 | . | TRBJ2-2 | . | TRBV7-2 | TGTGCCAGCAGCCCTGAGGATTGGGGCGGGGAGCTGTTTTTT | CASSPEDWGGELFF
14 | once | TRBJ2-5 | TRBD1 | TRBV5-4 | TGTGCCAGCAGATACAGGGGGACCCCAGAGACCCAGTACTTC | CASRYRGTPETQYF
12 | . | TRBJ2-1 | . | TRBV5-1 | TGCGCCAGCAGCGAGGTTTACAATGAGCAGTTCTTC | CASSEVYNEQFF
13 | . | TRBJ2-2 | . | TRBV2 | TGTGCCAGCAACGGGGTTGGAACCGGGGAGCTGTTTTTT | CASNGVGTGELFF
10 | . | TRBJ2-1 | . | TRBV6-6 | TGTGCCAGCAGCCCTGTCAAGCAGTTCTTC | CASSPVKQFF
14 | . | TRBJ2-6 | TRBD1 | TRBV7-9 | TGTGCCAGCAGCGTCGCCGGGACAGACAACGTCCTGACTTTC | CASSVAGTDNVLTF